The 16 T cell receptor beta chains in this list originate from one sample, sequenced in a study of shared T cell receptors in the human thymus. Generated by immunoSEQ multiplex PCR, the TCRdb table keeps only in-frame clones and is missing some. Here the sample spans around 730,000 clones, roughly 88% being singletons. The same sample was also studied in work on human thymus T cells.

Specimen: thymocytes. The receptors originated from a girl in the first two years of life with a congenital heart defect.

The CDR3 nucleotides are TGTGCCAGCAGCTGTGGCAGGGGTCGTCAGCCCCAGCATTTT. This sequence encodes CASSCGRGRQPQHF. This chain uses TRBV5-6 with TRBJ1-5, with a tentative D call TRBD1 (6 bases). Deletions cut 3 bases from V and 6 bases from J, with 13 bases between. The CDR3 has 14 amino acids. Germline V lookup: CDR1 SGHDT, CDR2 YYEEEE.

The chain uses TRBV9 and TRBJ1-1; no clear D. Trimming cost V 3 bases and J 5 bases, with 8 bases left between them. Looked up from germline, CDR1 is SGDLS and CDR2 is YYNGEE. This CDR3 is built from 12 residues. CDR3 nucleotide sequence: TGTGCCAGCAGCGCCCACGGGACTGAAGCTTTCTTT. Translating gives CASSAHGTEAFF.

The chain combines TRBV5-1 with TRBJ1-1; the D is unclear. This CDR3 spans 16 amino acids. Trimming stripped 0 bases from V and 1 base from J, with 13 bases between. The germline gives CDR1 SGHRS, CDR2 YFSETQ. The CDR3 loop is CASSLGGSDGNTEAFF. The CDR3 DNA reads TGCGCCAGCAGCTTGGGCGGGTCCGACGGGAACACTGAAGCTTTCTTT.

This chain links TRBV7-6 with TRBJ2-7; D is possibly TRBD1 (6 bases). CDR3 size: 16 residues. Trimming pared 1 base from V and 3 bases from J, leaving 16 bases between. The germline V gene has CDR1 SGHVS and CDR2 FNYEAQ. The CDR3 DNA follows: TGTGCCAGCAGCTTAGGCTTCGGCAGGGGCAGCTACGAGCAGTACTTC. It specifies CASSLGFGRGSYEQYF.

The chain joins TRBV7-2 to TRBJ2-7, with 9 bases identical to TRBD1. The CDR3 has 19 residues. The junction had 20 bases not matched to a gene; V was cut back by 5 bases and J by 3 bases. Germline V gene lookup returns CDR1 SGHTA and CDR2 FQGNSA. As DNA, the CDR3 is TGTGCCAGCAGCCGTGTGTTAGGACAGGGGCCTTTGAGGGACTACGAGCAGTACTTC. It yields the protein CASSRVLGQGPLRDYEQYF.

This chain's CDR3 is CASSRGRNKGDTEAFF. CDR3 nucleotides: TGCGCCAGCAGCCGTGGCAGGAATAAGGGGGACACTGAAGCTTTCTTT. The chain has TRBV4-1 and TRBJ1-1; TRBD1 might be the D (6 bases). Trimming pared 4 bases from V and 3 bases from J, leaving 18 bases between. The CDR3 runs to 16 residues. The germline V gene encodes CDR1 MGHRA and CDR2 YSYEKL.

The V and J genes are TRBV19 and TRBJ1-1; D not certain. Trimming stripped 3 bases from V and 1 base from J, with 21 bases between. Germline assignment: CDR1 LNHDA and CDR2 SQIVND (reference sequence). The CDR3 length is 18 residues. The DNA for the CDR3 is TGTGCCAGTAGTATCACTTGGCCCGGAGGGATGGGGAACACTGAAGCTTTCTTT. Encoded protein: CASSITWPGGMGNTEAFF.

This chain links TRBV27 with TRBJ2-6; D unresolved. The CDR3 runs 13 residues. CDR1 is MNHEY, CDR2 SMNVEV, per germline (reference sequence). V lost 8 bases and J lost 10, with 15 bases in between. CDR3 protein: CASRLPYRNVLTF. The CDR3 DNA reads TGTGCCAGCCGATTACCTTATAGAAACGTCCTGACTTTC.

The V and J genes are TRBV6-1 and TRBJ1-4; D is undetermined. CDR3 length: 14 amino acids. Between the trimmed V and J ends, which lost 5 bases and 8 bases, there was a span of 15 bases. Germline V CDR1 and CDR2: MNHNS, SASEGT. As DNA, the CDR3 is TGTGCCAGCAGTCAACGACACGGTGGGGAAAAACTGTTTTTT. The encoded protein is CASSQRHGGEKLFF.

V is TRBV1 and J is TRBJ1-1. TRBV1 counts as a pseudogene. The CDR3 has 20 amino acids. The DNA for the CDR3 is TGCACCAGCAGCCAAGTCCAACGGTGTATCGGGAGGGGGCGGGACACTGAAGCTTTCTTT. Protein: CTSSQVQRCIGRGRDTEAFF.

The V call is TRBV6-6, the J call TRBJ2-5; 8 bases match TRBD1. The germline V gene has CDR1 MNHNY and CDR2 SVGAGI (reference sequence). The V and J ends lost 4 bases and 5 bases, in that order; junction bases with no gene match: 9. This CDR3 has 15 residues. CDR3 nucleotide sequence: TGTGCCAGCAGTTGGGTCAGGGGGCCGGGGGAGACCCAGTACTTC. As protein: CASSWVRGPGETQYF.

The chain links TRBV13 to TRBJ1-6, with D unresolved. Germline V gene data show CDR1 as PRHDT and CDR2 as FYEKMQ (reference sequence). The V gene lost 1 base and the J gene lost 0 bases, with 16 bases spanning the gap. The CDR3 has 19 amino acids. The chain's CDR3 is CASSLAGWQSPSYNSPLHF. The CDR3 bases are TGTGCCAGCAGCTTAGCAGGTTGGCAGTCGCCCTCCTATAATTCACCCCTCCACTTT.

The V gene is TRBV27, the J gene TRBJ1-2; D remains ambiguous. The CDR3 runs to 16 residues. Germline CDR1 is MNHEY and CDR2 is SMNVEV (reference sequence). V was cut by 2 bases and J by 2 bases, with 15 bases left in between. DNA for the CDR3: TGTGCCAGCAGTTTAAAAAACCAGGAAAGGAACTATGGCTACACCTTC. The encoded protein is CASSLKNQERNYGYTF.

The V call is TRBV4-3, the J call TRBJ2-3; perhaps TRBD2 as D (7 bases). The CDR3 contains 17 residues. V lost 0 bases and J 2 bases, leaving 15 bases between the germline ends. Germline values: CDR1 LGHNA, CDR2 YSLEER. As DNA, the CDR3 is TGCGCCAGCAGCCAAGATTTGGTGGGGGGGGCCACAGATACGCAGTATTTT. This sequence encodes CASSQDLVGGATDTQYF.

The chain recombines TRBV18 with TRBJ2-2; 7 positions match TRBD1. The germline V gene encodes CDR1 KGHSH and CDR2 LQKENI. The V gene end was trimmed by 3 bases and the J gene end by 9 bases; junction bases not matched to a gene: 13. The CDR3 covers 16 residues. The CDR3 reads CASSPYVDRAPRELFF. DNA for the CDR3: TGTGCCAGCTCACCCTACGTCGACAGGGCCCCACGGGAGCTGTTTTTT.

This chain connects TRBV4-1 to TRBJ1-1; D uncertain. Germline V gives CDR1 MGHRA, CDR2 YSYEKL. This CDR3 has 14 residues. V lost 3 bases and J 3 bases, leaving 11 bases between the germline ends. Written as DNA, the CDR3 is TGCGCCAGCAGCCAGGTCGCGGGCGACACTGAAGCTTTCTTT. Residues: CASSQVAGDTEAFF.